These 7 T cell receptor beta chains came from one sample sequenced in a study of T cells in Graves' hyperthyroidism and ophthalmopathy (dated by TCRdb to between 2018 and 2020). Libraries were built with multiplex PCR. The listed sequencing device is Illumina HiSeq 2000. The TCR beta CDR3 regions were amplified from RNA transcripts. For the first round of RT-PCR on the TCR CDR3, the HTBI primer set was used together with the Qiagen OneStep RT-PCR kit. The raw public data were reprocessed by TCRdb itself: fastp quality trimming at Q25, MiXCR clonotype calling, in-frame beta chains only. Rows with a matching CDR3 protein are joined into one entry that keeps the most common DNA and genes. In all, the sample holds 300,000 to 450,000 distinct CDR3 sequences, and 14% of those were seen once. In total, the top ten clones hold roughly 11% of the sample. The material sequenced was blood. The receptor source for this set is a woman in her sixties or seventies with Graves' hyperthyroidism.

This clonotype has a handful of counts. This chain uses TRBV3-1 with TRBJ2-1; tentatively, D is TRBD1 (8 bases). The CDR3 spans 14 residues. Germline V CDR1 and CDR2: LGHDT, YNNKEL (reference sequence). The V gene lost 3 bases and the J gene lost 12 bases, with 18 bases spanning the gap. CDR3 DNA: TGTGCCAGCAGCCAGGGGCCCACAGGGGGGGGGCAGTTCTTC. It translates to CASSQGPTGGGQFF.

This clonotype was found many times. V is TRBV28 and J is TRBJ1-5; 7 bases line up with TRBD1. CDR1 is MDHEN and CDR2 is SYDVKM in the germline V gene. The CDR3 length is 15 residues. Trimming took 6 bases from V and 4 from J; bases not matched to a gene: 9. This CDR3 is CASSHPTGRNQPQHF. CDR3 in DNA: TGTGCCAGCAGCCATCCGACAGGGCGAAATCAGCCCCAGCATTTT.

This clonotype was observed at least ten times. V and J are TRBV7-2 and TRBJ2-3, with no clear D. Between the trimmed V and J ends, which lost 2 bases and 5 bases, there was a span of 8 bases. Germline CDR1 SGHTA, CDR2 FQGNSA. This CDR3 has 13 amino acids. The CDR3 nucleotides read TGTGCCAGCAGCTTACAGCGCGAAGATACGCAGTATTTT. As protein: CASSLQREDTQYF.

This clonotype came up a few times. The V and J genes are TRBV27 and TRBJ1-1; D is unresolved. Trimming shortened V by 3 bases and J by 6 bases, and 8 bases separated the two germline ends. This CDR3 contains 12 residues. From germline, CDR1 is MNHEY and CDR2 SMNVEV (reference sequence). CDR3 amino acids: CASSLFVPEAFF. For the CDR3, the DNA is TGTGCCAGCAGTTTGTTTGTCCCTGAAGCTTTCTTT.

There are many counts of this clonotype. The chain is built from TRBV5-1 and TRBJ2-3; D is unresolved. Germline lookup yields CDR1 SGHRS and CDR2 YFSETQ. This CDR3 spans 17 amino acids. Trimming shortened V by 1 base and J by 4 bases, and 19 bases separated the two germline ends. The CDR3: CASSLRGRLTPADTQYF. CDR3 coding DNA: TGCGCCAGCAGCTTGCGTGGCAGGCTTACACCGGCAGATACGCAGTATTTT.

In its sample, this clonotype was seen a few times. The chain employs TRBV5-1 and TRBJ1-2; TRBD1 aligns across 9 bases. The CDR3 sequence is 16 residues long. CDR1 and CDR2 (germline): SGHRS, YFSETQ. V gave up 7 bases and J gave up 0 bases; unmatched junction bases: 10. The CDR3 coding sequence is TGCGCCAGCTGGGTGGGACAGGGATCGACTAACTATGGCTACACCTTC. Protein product: CASWVGQGSTNYGYTF.

This clonotype was seen repeatedly, ten times or more. The chain joins TRBV28 to TRBJ1-2; 9 bases fit TRBD1. Germline V CDR1 and CDR2: MDHEN, SYDVKM. V lost 5 bases and J lost 5; bases outside the gene matches: 3. CDR3 length equals 13 residues. This CDR3 reads CASSGTGSYGYTF. The CDR3, as DNA: TGTGCCAGCAGTGGGACAGGGAGTTATGGCTACACCTTC.